The 3 T cell receptor beta chains below all came from one sample that was sequenced in a study of early T cells in non-severe SARS-CoV-2 infection. MiXCR was run by TCRdb on the 5' RACE reads, yielding one entry per CDR3 protein. Here the sample spans tens of thousands of distinct CDR3 sequences, around 10% being singletons. The sample consisted of whole blood, taken at baseline. All receptors derive from an adult who was a healthcare worker with PCR-confirmed SARS-CoV-2 infection or an uninfected control (not recorded which).

V is TRBV20-1 and J is TRBJ2-3; 7 nucleotides agree with TRBD2. V lost 1 base to trimming and J lost 2 bases; unmatched junction nucleotides: 15. The CDR3 has 18 residues. The V gene's germline CDR1 is DFQATT and CDR2 SNEGSKA (reference sequence). The CDR3 DNA is TGCAGTGCTAGAGGGACCTTCTCCAAAAGCGGGAACACAGATACGCAGTATTTT. This sequence encodes CSARGTFSKSGNTDTQYF.

V and J are TRBV2 and TRBJ2-3; D is undetermined. This CDR3 comprises 16 residues. Germline lookup yields CDR1 SNHLY and CDR2 FYNNEI. V was shortened by 6 bases and J by 2 bases, with 18 bases between the two germline ends. DNA for the CDR3: TGTGCCAGCAGGACCACTGCCCTAATTCTCACAGATACGCAGTATTTT. It specifies CASRTTALILTDTQYF.

This sequence joins TRBV18 and TRBJ1-1; 9 bases align to TRBD1. This CDR3 has 16 amino acids. Losses at the gene ends were 0 bases for V and 4 bases for J; bases not matched to a gene: 6. Looked up from germline, CDR1 is KGHSH and CDR2 is LQKENI. The CDR3 reads CASSPPTDRGFTEAFF. In DNA, the CDR3 is TGTGCCAGCTCACCACCGACGGACAGGGGATTCACTGAAGCTTTCTTT.